One sample yielded the 20 T cell receptor beta chains listed below, sequenced in a study of cytomegalovirus exposure and HLA in healthy donors. This PCR relied on a set of 60 Vbeta primers and 13 Jbeta primers. TCRdb's table, derived via immunoSEQ multiplex PCR, lists solely in-frame clones and lacks some. In the table there are some 150,000 clones, 70% to 85% of which are singletons. Sample: PBMCs. These receptors all come from a woman aged 45-60 years in good health and CMV-seropositive.

The V call is TRBV2, the J call TRBJ2-7; 9 bases match TRBD1. In germline, CDR1 is SNHLY, CDR2 FYNNEI. The CDR3 loop spans 15 amino acids. J lost 2 bases, V lost 5 bases, and 7 bases had no gene match. CDR3 DNA sequence: TGTGCCAGCAGTAAAGGGACAGGGCCCACCTACGAGCAGTACTTC. Protein: CASSKGTGPTYEQYF.

The genes are TRBV15 and TRBJ2-3; 10 positions match TRBD2. CDR3 length: 16 residues. With V trimmed by 5 bases and J by 5 bases, 10 bases remained unmatched. Germline CDR1 LNHNV, CDR2 YYDKDF (reference sequence). The CDR3 loop is CATSVRTSGLKDTQYF. The CDR3 region has the DNA TGTGCCACCAGCGTACGGACTAGCGGACTTAAAGATACGCAGTATTTT.

The chain is built from TRBV28 and TRBJ2-7; 8 bases map to TRBD1. The CDR3 has 13 amino acids. Germline assignment: CDR1 MDHEN and CDR2 SYDVKM. The J segment lost 4 bases and the V segment lost 6 bases, leaving 5 bases of the junction unmatched. CDR3 in DNA: TGTGCCAGCAGAACCGGGACAGGATACGAGCAGTACTTC. Amino acids: CASRTGTGYEQYF.

This clone has more than one count but fewer than ten. The chain recombines TRBV11-2 with TRBJ2-7; 7 bases agree with TRBD1. V dropped 5 bases and J dropped 6; count of bases not matched to a gene: 7. Germline assignment: CDR1 SGHAT and CDR2 FQNNGV. CDR3 length: 13 residues. CDR3 residues: CASSLNRGGEQYF. The CDR3, as DNA: TGTGCCAGCAGCCTAAACAGGGGTGGCGAGCAGTACTTC.

The V call is TRBV7-8, the J call TRBJ1-1; 10 bases line up with TRBD1. CDR1 and CDR2 (germline): SGHVS, FQNEAQ. After removal of 5 bases from V and 5 bases from J, the junction contained 8 bases not matched to a gene. The CDR3 is 15 amino acids. CDR3 in amino acids: CASSKRDRGSTEAFF. Written as DNA, the CDR3 is TGTGCCAGCAGCAAAAGGGACAGGGGTAGTACTGAAGCTTTCTTT.

In nucleotides, the CDR3 is TGTGCCAGCAGCTTAGACAGGGGAGGCTATGGCTACACCTTC. Translated: CASSLDRGGYGYTF. J is TRBJ1-2 and V is TRBV7-2, with 7 bases aligning to TRBD1. CDR3 length: 14 amino acids. Germline CDR1 and CDR2: SGHTA and FQGNSA. With V trimmed by 1 base and J by 4 bases, 3 bases remained unmatched.

The chain joins TRBV15 to TRBJ2-5; D call uncertain. CDR1 is LNHNV and CDR2 is YYDKDF in the germline V gene (reference sequence). The length of the CDR3 is 15 residues. Trimming shortened V by 3 bases and J by 1 base, and 12 bases separated the two germline ends. CDR3 sequence (DNA): TGTGCCACCAGCAGTGGAAGACATACCCAAGAGACCCAGTACTTC. This sequence encodes CATSSGRHTQETQYF.

The rearrangement uses TRBV5-4 and TRBJ2-3; 10 nucleotides align to TRBD2. V gave up 3 bases and J gave up 2 bases; unmatched junction bases: 3. Germline V lookup: CDR1 SGHNT, CDR2 YYREEE (reference sequence). This CDR3 has 15 amino acids. The CDR3 region is CASSSGLADTDTQYF. CDR3 nucleotides: TGTGCCAGCAGCTCTGGACTAGCGGACACAGATACGCAGTATTTT.

The chain uses TRBV6-6 and TRBJ2-3, with 9 bases aligning to TRBD2. The V gene end was trimmed by 5 bases and the J gene end by 6 bases; junction bases not matched to a gene: 3. This CDR3 is 13 amino acids long. Germline assignment: CDR1 MNHNY and CDR2 SVGAGI (reference sequence). The CDR3 nucleotides are TGTGCCAGCAGTGGACTAGCGCCCGATACGCAGTATTTT. Translated, it gives CASSGLAPDTQYF.

The V gene is TRBV7-9, the J gene TRBJ2-7, with D unresolved. V lost 4 bases and J 5 bases, leaving 9 bases between the germline ends. Germline values: CDR1 SEHNR, CDR2 FQNEAQ (reference sequence). The length of the CDR3 is 12 residues. The chain's CDR3 is CASSSRPDEQYF. CDR3 DNA sequence: TGTGCCAGCAGCTCCAGGCCAGACGAGCAGTACTTC.

This chain uses TRBV10-3 with TRBJ2-3; 11 bases are shared with TRBD2. Trimming took 8 bases from V and 0 from J; bases not matched to a gene: 1. This CDR3 is built from 14 residues. Germline loops: CDR1 ENHRY, CDR2 SYGVKD. The CDR3 is CAIGTSGSTDTQYF. The CDR3 DNA sequence: TGTGCCATCGGGACTAGCGGTAGCACAGATACGCAGTATTTT.

J is TRBJ1-6 and V is TRBV7-9, with D uncertain. The CDR3 length is 13 residues. The germline V and J ends were trimmed by 5 bases and 5 bases, with 7 bases remaining between them. CDR1 SEHNR and CDR2 FQNEAQ come from the germline V gene (reference sequence). The DNA of the CDR3 is TGTGCCAGCAGCCAAACAGATAATTCACCCCTCCACTTT. As protein: CASSQTDNSPLHF.

V and J are TRBV19 and TRBJ2-1, with TRBD2 identical over 8 bases. Trimming removed 6 bases from V and 9 bases from J; junction bases left unmatched: 10. The CDR3 is 14 residues long. Germline CDR1 LNHDA, CDR2 SQIVND (reference sequence). The chain's CDR3 is CASRVAGSQSEQFF. The CDR3 DNA reads TGTGCCAGTAGGGTAGCGGGGTCACAATCTGAGCAGTTCTTC.

The chain is built from TRBV5-1 and TRBJ2-5; tentatively, D is TRBD2 (6 bases). Per germline, CDR1 SGHRS and CDR2 YFSETQ. Trimming removed 0 bases from V and 1 base from J, with 13 bases in between. The CDR3 has 16 amino acids. CDR3 in DNA: TGCGCCAGCAGCTTGGGATGGGGGAGGAGCCAAGAGACCCAGTACTTC. As protein: CASSLGWGRSQETQYF. The whole variable domain, filled in from reference TRBV5-1 and TRBJ2-5, reads KAGVTQTPRYLIKTRGQQVTLSCSPISGHRSVSWYQQTPGQGLQFLFEYFSETQRNKGNFPGRFSGRQFSNSRSEMNVSTLELGDSALYLCASSLGWGRSQETQYFGPGTRLLVL.

The rearrangement joins TRBV27 to TRBJ1-4, with 7 bases that match TRBD1. From germline, CDR1 is MNHEY and CDR2 SMNVEV (reference sequence). V trimming: 5 bases; J trimming: 8 bases; junction bases outside the gene matches: 11. The length of the CDR3 is 15 residues. Written as DNA, the CDR3 is TGTGCCAGCAGTCTGGGACAGTCGAGGGGGGAAAAACTGTTTTTT. This codes for CASSLGQSRGEKLFF. The full variable domain, completed using reference TRBV27 and TRBJ1-4, is EAQVTQNPRYLITVTGKKLTVTCSQNMNHEYMSWYRQDPGLGLRQIYYSMNVEVTDKGDVPEGYKVSRKEKRNFPLILESPSPNQTSLYFCASSLGQSRGEKLFFGSGTQLSVL.

This CDR3 is CASSFERMGAGELFF. DNA of the CDR3: TGTGCCAGCAGCTTCGAACGGATGGGCGCCGGGGAGCTGTTTTTT. This rearrangement joins TRBV5-4 to TRBJ2-2; D gene ambiguous. CDR1 is SGHNT and CDR2 is YYREEE in the germline V gene (reference sequence). The CDR3 covers 15 residues. The germline V and J ends were trimmed by 2 bases and 6 bases, with 14 bases remaining between them.

CDR3 residues: CAWSSRERNTEAFF. CDR3 DNA sequence: TGTGCCTGGAGTTCTCGCGAGCGGAACACTGAAGCTTTCTTT. The chain links TRBV30 to TRBJ1-1; D unclear. Germline assignment: CDR1 GTSNPN and CDR2 SVGIG (reference sequence). V was clipped by 2 bases and J by 1 base, with 11 bases between them. There are 14 residues in the CDR3.

V usage is TRBV10-1 and J usage is TRBJ2-2; possible D gene TRBD1, 6 bases. V lost 8 bases to trimming and J lost 4 bases, with 11 bases between them. This CDR3 region has 13 residues. Germline V gene sequence: CDR1 WNHNN, CDR2 SYGVQD (reference sequence). CDR3 nucleotide sequence: TGCGCCAGCTCAGGGGACATCACCGGGGAGCTGTTTTTT. It codes for CASSGDITGELFF.

The J gene is TRBJ1-5, the V gene TRBV7-8, with 11 bases that match TRBD1. The CDR3 length is 14 residues. J lost 6 bases, V lost 5 bases, and 3 bases had no gene match. Looked up from germline, CDR1 is SGHVS and CDR2 is FQNEAQ. The CDR3 DNA is TGTGCCAGCAGCGAGGGACAGGGGGGTCAGCCCCAGCATTTT. Its protein product is CASSEGQGGQPQHF. Full variable domain (missing parts from reference TRBV7-8 and TRBJ1-5): GAGVSQSPRYKVAKRGQDVALRCDPISGHVSLFWYQQALGQGPEFLTYFQNEAQLDKSGLPSDRFFAERPEGSVSTLKIQRTQQEDSAVYLCASSEGQGGQPQHFGDGTRLSIL.

In DNA form, the CDR3 reads TGTGCCAGCATGGTAGGCGGGTCGGGGAACACTGAAGCTTTCTTT. Its translation is CASMVGGSGNTEAFF. The chain has TRBV2 and TRBJ1-1; D call uncertain. V was pared by 7 bases and J by 1 base, with 16 bases between. This CDR3 region has 15 residues. The germline V gene has CDR1 SNHLY and CDR2 FYNNEI.